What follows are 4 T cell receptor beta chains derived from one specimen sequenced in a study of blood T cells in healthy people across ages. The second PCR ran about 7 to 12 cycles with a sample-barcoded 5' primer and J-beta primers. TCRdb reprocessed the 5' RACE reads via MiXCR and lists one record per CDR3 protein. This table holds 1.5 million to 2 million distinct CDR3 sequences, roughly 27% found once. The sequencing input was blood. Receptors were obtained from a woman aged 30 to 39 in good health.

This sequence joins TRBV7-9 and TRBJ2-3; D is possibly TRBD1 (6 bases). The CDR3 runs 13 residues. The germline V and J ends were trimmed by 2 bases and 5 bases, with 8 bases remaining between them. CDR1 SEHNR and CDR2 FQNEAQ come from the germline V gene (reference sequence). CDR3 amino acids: CASSLTQGDTQYF. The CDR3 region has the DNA TGTGCCAGCAGCTTAACACAGGGAGATACGCAGTATTTT.

The CDR3 DNA is TGCAGTGCTAACCTAGCGGGATCCGATACGCAGTATTTT. Its translation is CSANLAGSDTQYF. The chain uses TRBV20-1 and TRBJ2-3; 9 nucleotides match TRBD2. The germline CDR1 and CDR2 sequences are DFQATT and SNEGSKA (reference sequence). The CDR3 has 13 residues. With V trimmed by 4 bases and J by 6 bases, 5 bases remained unmatched.

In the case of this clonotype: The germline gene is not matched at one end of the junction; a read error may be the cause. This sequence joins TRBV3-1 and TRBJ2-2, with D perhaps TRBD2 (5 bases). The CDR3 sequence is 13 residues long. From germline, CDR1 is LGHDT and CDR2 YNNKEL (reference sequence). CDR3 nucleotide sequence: TGTGCCAGCAGCCGTACGAACACCGGGGAGCCGTTTTTT. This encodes CASSRTNTGEPFF.

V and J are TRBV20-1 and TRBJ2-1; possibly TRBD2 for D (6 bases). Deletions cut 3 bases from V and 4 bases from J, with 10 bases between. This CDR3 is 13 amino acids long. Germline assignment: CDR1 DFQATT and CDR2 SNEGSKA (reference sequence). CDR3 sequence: CSARRDWYNEQFF. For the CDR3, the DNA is TGCAGTGCTAGGCGGGACTGGTACAATGAGCAGTTCTTC.